Listed below are T cell receptor beta chains from one sample, sequenced in a study of T cell responses to AZD1222 COVID-19 vaccine. The data were produced by immunoSEQ multiplex PCR, yet TCRdb's version contains in-frame clones alone and is incomplete. This sample has about 120,000 clones, with approximately 90% found just once. The specimen comprised peripheral blood, sampled on day 0 of AZD1222 vaccination. These receptors originate from an adult in good health. Each CDR3 is given with its conserved first and last residue. Each record gives: clone size, J gene, V gene, D gene, CDR3 DNA, CDR3 protein. The D gene is left open where the match is weak. Only some rows state a clone size, as once, few, many or a class for expanded clones.

>NA|TRBJ2-6|TRBV15|NA
TGTGCCACCAGCAGAGAAGGGGGTAGGGCCAACGTCCTGACTTTC
CATSREGGRANVLTF
>NA|TRBJ2-1|TRBV11-3|NA
TGTGCCAGCAGCTTAGATCAGGATGAGCAGTTCTTC
CASSLDQDEQFF
>NA|TRBJ1-2|TRBV6-5|NA
TGTGCCAGCAGTTACCGATCCTCCATACTACAATACTTC
CASSYRSSILQYF
>NA|TRBJ1-4|TRBV14|NA
TGTGCCAGCAGCCCCCCTAGCCAGGGGAGGCCCGGAAAACTGTTTTTT
CASSPPSQGRPGKLFF
>NA|TRBJ2-1|TRBV12-1|NA
TGTGCCAGCAGCTTTGAGTGGAGAATAGCGGGAGGGCCTACGGTTGAGTTCTTC
CASSFEWRIAGGPTVEFF
>NA|TRBJ1-3|TRBV6-2/TRBV6-3|NA
TGTGCCAGCAGTTACTCTGGCTGGGGTGACTCTGGAAACACCATATATTTT
CASSYSGWGDSGNTIYF
>NA|TRBJ2-3|TRBV11-1|NA
TGTGCCAGCAACCCGTCCGACTGGCAGGATACGCAGTATTTT
CASNPSDWQDTQYF
>NA|TRBJ1-5|TRBV5-6|NA
TGTGCCAGCAGCTTGGTAGGGGCTGAGGGCAATCAGCCCCAGCATTTT
CASSLVGAEGNQPQHF
>NA|TRBJ2-2|TRBV6-4|NA
TGTGCCAGCAGTGACGTTAGTGGCACCGGGGAGCTGTTTTTT
CASSDVSGTGELFF
>NA|TRBJ1-5|TRBV30|NA
TGTGCCTGGAGTGTGGGTGTCGGCAATCAGCCCCAGCATTTT
CAWSVGVGNQPQHF
>NA|TRBJ2-1|TRBV9|TRBD2
TGTGCCAGCAGCGTAGTCGGAAGCGGGGCCTACAATGAGCAGTTCTTC
CASSVVGSGAYNEQFF
>once|TRBJ2-2|TRBV12-5|NA
TGTGCTAGTGGTTTAGGGGGGACTACCGGGGAGCTGTTTTTT
CASGLGGTTGELFF
>NA|TRBJ1-1|TRBV5-1|TRBD1
TGCGCCAGCAGACGGGACAGCCACTCGAACACTGAAGCTTTCTTT
CASRRDSHSNTEAFF
>NA|TRBJ1-1|TRBV9|NA
TGTGCCAGCAGCGTAGGGCAGATGAACACTGAAGCTTTCTTT
CASSVGQMNTEAFF
>once|TRBJ2-1|TRBV5-4|TRBD1
TGTGCCAGCAGCTTGGGACAGGGGGCCTACAATGAGCAGTTCTTC
CASSLGQGAYNEQFF
>few|TRBJ1-3|TRBV11-2|NA
TGTGCCAGCAGCTTACAGGTCCTCTCTGGAAACACCATATATTTT
CASSLQVLSGNTIYF
>NA|TRBJ2-7|TRBV3-1/TRBV3-2|NA
TGTGCCAGCAGCCAGCTATTATCGCCCTCTTACGAGCAGTACTTC
CASSQLLSPSYEQYF
>NA|TRBJ2-1|TRBV14|TRBD2
TGTGCCAGCAGCCAACAAAGCGGGAGTGCCATCAATGAGCAGTTCTTC
CASSQQSGSAINEQFF
>NA|TRBJ2-1|TRBV5-1|TRBD2
TGCGCCAGCAGCTTGGGGACTAGCGGTTACAATGAGCAGTTCTTC
CASSLGTSGYNEQFF
>NA|TRBJ2-7|TRBV10-3|TRBD1
TGTGCCATCAGTGGACCCGGGACAGGGGGCTACGAGCAGTACTTC
CAISGPGTGGYEQYF
>NA|TRBJ2-1|TRBV10-3|TRBD2
TGTGCCATCAGCCCTACTAGCGGGAACACCAATGAGCAGTTCTTC
CAISPTSGNTNEQFF
>NA|TRBJ1-2|TRBV19|NA
TGTGCCAGTAGTATAGACTCTAGAGGCCCTGGCTACACCTTC
CASSIDSRGPGYTF
>NA|TRBJ2-2|TRBV18|TRBD1
TGTGCCAGCTCACCTTTTCGAGACAGGGGAACCGGGGAGCTGTTTTTT
CASSPFRDRGTGELFF
>NA|TRBJ1-1|TRBV12-3/TRBV12-4|NA
TGTGCCAGCAGTTTTTCAAACACTGAAGCTTTCTTT
CASSFSNTEAFF
>NA|TRBJ1-1|TRBV19|NA
TGTGCCAGTACCCCTTGGGGAGGTATGAACACTGAAGCTTTCTTT
CASTPWGGMNTEAFF
>few|TRBJ1-2|TRBV6-5|NA
TGTGCCAGCAGTTACCTGGACAGTTATGGCTACACCTTC
CASSYLDSYGYTF
>NA|TRBJ1-6|TRBV6-5|TRBD1
TGTGCCAGCAGTTACTCGGAGGGGGCGTATTCACCCCTCCACTTT
CASSYSEGAYSPLHF
>NA|TRBJ1-2|TRBV24-1|NA
TGTGCCACCCAAGATCCCTTGGGATCTAACTATGGCTACACCTTC
CATQDPLGSNYGYTF
>NA|TRBJ2-1|TRBV15|TRBD2
TGTGCCACCAGCAGAACGACCCGACTAGCGGGAGGGCCCAGCTCCTACAATGAGCAGTTCTTC
CATSRTTRLAGGPSSYNEQFF
>NA|TRBJ2-7|TRBV20-1|TRBD1
TGCAGTGCTAGTGATTCCGGGACAGGATACGAGCAGTACTTC
CSASDSGTGYEQYF
>NA|TRBJ1-3|TRBV5-1|NA
TGCGCCAGCAGCTGGTCTACAGGGAGAGGTGGAAACACCATATATTTT
CASSWSTGRGGNTIYF
>NA|TRBJ1-2|TRBV4-1|TRBD1
TGCGCCAGCAGCCAAGGACAGGGGGGGCGCGGCTATGGCTACACCTTC
CASSQGQGGRGYGYTF
>NA|TRBJ1-1|TRBV5-6|NA
TGTGCCAGCACTTGGGGGGACACTGAAGCTTTCTTT
CASTWGDTEAFF
>NA|TRBJ2-1|TRBV15|TRBD2
TGTGCCACCAGCGGTGATCTAGCGGGGGACAATGAGCAGTTCTTC
CATSGDLAGDNEQFF
>NA|TRBJ1-5|TRBV9|NA
TGTGCCAGCAGCGTAACAGATCGCAATCAGCCCCAGCATTTT
CASSVTDRNQPQHF
>NA|TRBJ2-3|TRBV11-2|TRBD2
TGTGCCAGCAGCTCCGCCCCCACGGGACTAGGTGTAGATACGCAGTATTTT
CASSSAPTGLGVDTQYF
>NA|TRBJ1-2|TRBV5-4|NA
TGTGCCAGCAGCCTGGGGGACCGGGAGAACTATGGCTACACCTTC
CASSLGDRENYGYTF
>once|TRBJ2-7|TRBV30|NA
TGTGCCTGGAGTCTTGGGAGGGGGTCCTACGAGCAGTACTTC
CAWSLGRGSYEQYF
>once|TRBJ2-2|TRBV19|TRBD2
TGTGCCAGTAGTATAAATCGCGGGGGGGCCGGGGAGCTGTTTTTT
CASSINRGGAGELFF
>NA|TRBJ1-5|TRBV5-5|NA
TGTGCCAGCAGCCGGATGGCTCCGGATGGCAATCAGCCCCAGCATTTT
CASSRMAPDGNQPQHF
>NA|TRBJ2-5|TRBV7-9|NA
TGTGCCAGCAGCTACGGGACATCGTCCGAGACCCAGTACTTC
CASSYGTSSETQYF
>NA|TRBJ2-4|TRBV30|NA
TGTGCCTGGAGTGAAGGGCTAGCCAAAAACATTCAGTACTTC
CAWSEGLAKNIQYF
>NA|TRBJ1-2|TRBV30|NA
TGTGCCTGGAGCCCCGCGGGGATTGACTACACCTTC
CAWSPAGIDYTF
>NA|TRBJ1-4|TRBV5-1|TRBD1
TGCGCCAGCAGCGTCGGGACAGAAAATGAAAAACTGTTTTTT
CASSVGTENEKLFF
>NA|TRBJ2-7|TRBV6-1|TRBD2
TGTGCCAGCAGTGAAGCTAGCGGGGGCTCCTACGAGCAGTACTTC
CASSEASGGSYEQYF
>NA|TRBJ2-3|TRBV27|NA
TGTGCCAGCAGTAGACGAGATACGCAGTATTTT
CASSRRDTQYF
>NA|TRBJ1-1|TRBV3-1/TRBV3-2|NA
TGTGCCAGCAGCCGGAGGGGAAACACTGAAGCTTTCTTT
CASSRRGNTEAFF
>NA|TRBJ2-1|TRBV19|NA
TGTGCCAGTAGCGGTGGGGGTCGTGAGCAGTTCTTC
CASSGGGREQFF
>NA|TRBJ2-7|TRBV27|NA
TGTGCCAGCAGTCGGGACAACCCCTACGAGCAGTACTTC
CASSRDNPYEQYF
>NA|TRBJ1-1|TRBV18|TRBD1
TGTGCCAGCTCACTATTTCCACCGGGACAGGTTCGCTCCGACACTGAAGCTTTCTTT
CASSLFPPGQVRSDTEAFF
>NA|TRBJ1-6|TRBV2|NA
TGTGCCAGCAGCCGCGAGTTGGCAGGAGATTCACCCCTCCACTTT
CASSRELAGDSPLHF
>NA|TRBJ1-1|TRBV3-1/TRBV3-2|NA
TGTGCCAGCAGCCTAAGACAGGAGGACACTGAAGCTTTCTTT
CASSLRQEDTEAFF
>NA|TRBJ2-1|TRBV10-2|NA
TGCGCCAGCAGTGAAAGGGGGGGCGCATGGAGTAGAGGCAATGAGCAGTTCTTC
CASSERGGAWSRGNEQFF
>NA|TRBJ2-7|TRBV3-1/TRBV3-2|TRBD1
TGTGCCAGCAGCCGGTGGACAGGGAGTTTTTCTATATACGAGCAGTACTTC
CASSRWTGSFSIYEQYF
>once|TRBJ1-6|TRBV9|NA
TGTGCCAGCAGCGTAAAGCGAGATTCACCCCTCCACTTT
CASSVKRDSPLHF